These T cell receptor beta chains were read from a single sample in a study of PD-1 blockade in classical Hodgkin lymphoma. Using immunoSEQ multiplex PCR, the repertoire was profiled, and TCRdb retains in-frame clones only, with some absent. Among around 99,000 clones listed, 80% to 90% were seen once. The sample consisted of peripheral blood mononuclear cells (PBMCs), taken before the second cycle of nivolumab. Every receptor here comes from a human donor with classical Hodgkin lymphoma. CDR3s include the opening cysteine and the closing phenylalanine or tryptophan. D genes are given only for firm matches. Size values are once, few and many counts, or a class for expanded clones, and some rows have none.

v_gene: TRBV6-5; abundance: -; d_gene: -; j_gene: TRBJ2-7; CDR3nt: TGTGCCAGCAGCCTGGGGATCGGCGAGCAGTACTTC; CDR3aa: CASSLGIGEQYF
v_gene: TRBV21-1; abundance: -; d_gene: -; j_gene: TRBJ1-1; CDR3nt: TGTGCCGATCCCGGGCGGACGAACACTGAAGCTTTCTTT; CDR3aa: CADPGRTNTEAFF
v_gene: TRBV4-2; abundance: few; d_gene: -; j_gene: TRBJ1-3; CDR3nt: TGTGCCAGCAGCCAAATCAGGGAGCTACTTGGAAACACCATATATTTT; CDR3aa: CASSQIRELLGNTIYF
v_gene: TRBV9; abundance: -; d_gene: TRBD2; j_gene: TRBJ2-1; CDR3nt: TGTGCCAGCAGCCCTAGCGGACCCTACAATGAGCAGTTCTTC; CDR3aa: CASSPSGPYNEQFF
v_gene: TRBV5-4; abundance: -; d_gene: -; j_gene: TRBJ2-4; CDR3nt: TGTGCCAGCAGCTTGGCCGACGGAGGAAACATTCAGTACTTC; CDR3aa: CASSLADGGNIQYF
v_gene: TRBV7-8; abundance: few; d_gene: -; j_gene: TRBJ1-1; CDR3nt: TGTGCCAGCAGCTTAGAATCTTCGGTAGGAGCTTTCTTT; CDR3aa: CASSLESSVGAFF
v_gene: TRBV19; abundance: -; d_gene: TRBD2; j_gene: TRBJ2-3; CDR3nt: TGTGCCAGTAGCCCATCCGGACTAGCGGGAGTGTCAGATACGCAGTATTTT; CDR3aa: CASSPSGLAGVSDTQYF
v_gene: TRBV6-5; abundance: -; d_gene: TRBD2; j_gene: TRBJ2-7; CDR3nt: TGTGCCAGCAGTTTCTCCGTGGGAGGGGAGCAGTACTTC; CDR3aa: CASSFSVGGEQYF
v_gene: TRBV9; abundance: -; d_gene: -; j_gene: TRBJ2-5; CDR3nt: TGTGCCAGCAGCGCTCACCCCGGGGCTGCAGGAGAAGAGACCCAGTACTTC; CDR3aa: CASSAHPGAAGEETQYF
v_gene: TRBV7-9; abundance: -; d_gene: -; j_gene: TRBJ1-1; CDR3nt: TGTGCCAGCAGCTTATTGGGGGGAGCTTCGGGAGAAGCTTTCTTT; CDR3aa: CASSLLGGASGEAFF
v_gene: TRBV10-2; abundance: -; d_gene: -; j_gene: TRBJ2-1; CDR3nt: TGCGCCAGCAGTGAGGAGCCGGTACCGGTACTCAATGAGCAGTTCTTC; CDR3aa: CASSEEPVPVLNEQFF
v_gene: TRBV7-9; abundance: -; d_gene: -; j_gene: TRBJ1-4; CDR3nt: TGTGCCAGCAGCTTAGATGGAACTAATGAAAAACTGTTTTTT; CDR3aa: CASSLDGTNEKLFF
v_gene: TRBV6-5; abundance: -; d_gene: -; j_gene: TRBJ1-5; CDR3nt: TGTGCCAGCAGTTACGATGGCAATCAGCCCCAGCATTTT; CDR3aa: CASSYDGNQPQHF
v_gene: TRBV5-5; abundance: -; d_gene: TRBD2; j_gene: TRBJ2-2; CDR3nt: TGTGCCAGCAGCGCCCTAGCGGGCAGCACCGGGGAGCTGTTTTTT; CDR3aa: CASSALAGSTGELFF
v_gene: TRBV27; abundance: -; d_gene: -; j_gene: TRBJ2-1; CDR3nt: TGTGCCAGCAGTTTATTGTTTGACGGGGTCGGTGAGCAGTTCTTC; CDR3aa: CASSLLFDGVGEQFF
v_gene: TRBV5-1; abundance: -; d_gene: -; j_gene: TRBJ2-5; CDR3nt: TGCGCCAGCAGCCTGGGGGGGCCCCAAGAGACCCAGTACTTC; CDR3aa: CASSLGGPQETQYF
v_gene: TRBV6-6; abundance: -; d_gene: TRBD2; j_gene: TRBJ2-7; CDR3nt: TGTGCCAGCAGTCCCGCCGGGAGGTCCTACGAGCAGTACTTC; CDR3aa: CASSPAGRSYEQYF
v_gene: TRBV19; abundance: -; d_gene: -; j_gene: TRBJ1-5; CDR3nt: TGTGCCAGTAGTATGATCTCAGCCGATCAGCCCCAGCATTTT; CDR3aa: CASSMISADQPQHF
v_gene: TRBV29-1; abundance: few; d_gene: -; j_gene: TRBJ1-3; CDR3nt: TGCAGCGCTAGCTCTGGAAACACCATATATTTT; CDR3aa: CSASSGNTIYF
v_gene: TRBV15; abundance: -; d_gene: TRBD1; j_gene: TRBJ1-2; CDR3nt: TGTGCCACCAGGGCGGGACAGGGCCGGGGTGGCTACACCTTC; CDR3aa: CATRAGQGRGGYTF
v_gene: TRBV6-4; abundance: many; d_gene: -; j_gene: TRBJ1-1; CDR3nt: TGTGCCAGCAGTGACAGAGGGCCGAATGAAGCTTTCTTT; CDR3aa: CASSDRGPNEAFF
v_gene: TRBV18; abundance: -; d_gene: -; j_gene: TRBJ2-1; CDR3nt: TGTGCCAGCTCACCCCCGGGTCTTCTGATCTACGGGAATGAGCAGTTCTTC; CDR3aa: CASSPPGLLIYGNEQFF
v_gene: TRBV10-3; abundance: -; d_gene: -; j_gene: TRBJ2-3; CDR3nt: TGTGCCATCAGCCGGGACTTCGCAGATACGCAGTATTTT; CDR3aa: CAISRDFADTQYF
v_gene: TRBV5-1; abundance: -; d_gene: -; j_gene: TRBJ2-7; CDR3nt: TGCGCCAGCAGGTGGGGGACCCCGTCCTACGAGCAGTACTTC; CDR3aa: CASRWGTPSYEQYF
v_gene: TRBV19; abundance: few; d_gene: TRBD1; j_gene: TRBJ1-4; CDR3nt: TGTGCCAGTACCCCTACAGGGGCTACTGAAAAACTGTTTTTT; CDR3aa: CASTPTGATEKLFF
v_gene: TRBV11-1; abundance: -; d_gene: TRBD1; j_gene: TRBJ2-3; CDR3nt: TGTGCCAGCAGCTACGGACAGGGAAACACAGATACGCAGTATTTT; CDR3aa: CASSYGQGNTDTQYF
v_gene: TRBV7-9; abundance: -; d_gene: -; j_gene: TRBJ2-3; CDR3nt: TGTGCCAGCAGCTTAGGTAGCACAGATACGCAGTATTTT; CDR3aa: CASSLGSTDTQYF
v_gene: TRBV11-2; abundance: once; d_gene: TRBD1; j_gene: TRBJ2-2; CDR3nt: TGTGCCAGCAGCGCCCAGACAGGGGCGAACACCGGGGAGCTGTTTTTT; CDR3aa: CASSAQTGANTGELFF
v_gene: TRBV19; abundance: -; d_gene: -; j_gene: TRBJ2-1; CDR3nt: TGTGCCAGCCCTCTTGGAACTTATGAGCAGTTCTTC; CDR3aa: CASPLGTYEQFF
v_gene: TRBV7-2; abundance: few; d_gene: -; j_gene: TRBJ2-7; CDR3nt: TGTGCCAGCAGCCCCCGACAGACCTACGAGCAGTACTTC; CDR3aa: CASSPRQTYEQYF
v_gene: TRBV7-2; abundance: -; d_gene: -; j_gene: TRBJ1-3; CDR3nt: TGTGCCAGCAGCTTAGAGCCCGCAGTAGGCCGACTAAGGAGCACCATATATTTT; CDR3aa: CASSLEPAVGRLRSTIYF
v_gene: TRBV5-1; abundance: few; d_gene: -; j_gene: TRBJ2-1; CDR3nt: TGCGCCAGCAGCTTGGTGTCGGGAGTTACCTACAATGAGCAGTTCTTC; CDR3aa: CASSLVSGVTYNEQFF
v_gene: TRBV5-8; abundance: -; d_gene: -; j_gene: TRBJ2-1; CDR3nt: TGTGCCAGCAGCTTGGGCAGCCCGTCGGTAAATGAGCAGTTCTTC; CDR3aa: CASSLGSPSVNEQFF